These 27 T cell receptor beta chains came from one sample sequenced in a study of OX40 agonist ivuxolimab in advanced cancers. The library was generated by the immunoSEQ multiplex PCR assay. Entries here come from immuneACCESS through TCRdb and include only in-frame sequences with V and J called. Some clones fail to appear in such tables; in the studies checked, an unresolved V gene covers under half of the shortfall, and the cause of the remainder is unknown. Counted in this sample were about 58,000 clones; about 88% of them appeared once. The ten largest clones represent around 0.73% of the sample. The source was CD4+ or CD8+ T cells sorted from blood, collected in a trial of the OX40 agonist ivuxolimab. These receptors were collected from an adult with an advanced solid tumor such as melanoma, head and neck, liver or kidney cancer.

V is TRBV6-6 and J is TRBJ1-3; D gene unclear. Deletions cut 10 bases from V and 0 bases from J, with 13 bases between. This CDR3 comprises 14 residues. From germline, CDR1 is MNHNY and CDR2 SVGAGI (reference sequence). The CDR3 region has the DNA TGTGCCACCCGTAACGATCTCTCTGGAAACACCATATATTTT. Residues: CATRNDLSGNTIYF.

CDR3 protein: CATRSGASTDTQYF. The CDR3 DNA reads TGTGCCACGCGGTCAGGGGCTAGCACAGATACGCAGTATTTT. The chain couples TRBV5-4 to TRBJ2-3; maybe TRBD1 (6 bases). CDR1 is SGHNT and CDR2 is YYREEE in the germline V gene (reference sequence). This CDR3 is built from 14 residues. V gave up 9 bases and J gave up 0 bases, with 14 bases separating them. The full variable domain, in which reference TRBV5-4 and TRBJ2-3 provide the parts outside the CDR3, is ETGVTQSPTHLIKTRGQQVTLRCSSQSGHNTVSWYQQALGQGPQFIFQYYREEENGRGNFPPRFSGLQFPNYSSELNVNALELDDSALYLCATRSGASTDTQYFGPGTRLTVL.

Written as DNA, the CDR3 is TGCAGCGTTGAAACAGGCCTATATGGCTACACCTTC. Translating gives CSVETGLYGYTF. The chain joins TRBV29-1 to TRBJ1-2; D is perhaps TRBD1 (5 bases). V dropped 2 bases and J dropped 5 bases, with 9 bases sitting between them. In germline, CDR1 is SQVTM, CDR2 ANQGSEA. The CDR3 is 12 amino acids. The complete variable domain, with remaining parts taken from reference TRBV29-1 and TRBJ1-2, reads SAVISQKPSRDICQRGTSLTIQCQVDSQVTMMFWYRQQPGQSLTLIATANQGSEATYESGFVIDKFPISRPNLTFSTLTVSNMSPEDSSIYLCSVETGLYGYTFGSGTRLTVV.

This clone was seen only a few times. J is TRBJ2-3 and V is TRBV28, with D possibly matching TRBD1 (5 bases). The CDR3 consists of 13 residues. Trimming took off 6 bases at V and 5 bases at J, with 12 bases between the two ends. Per germline, CDR1 MDHEN and CDR2 SYDVKM. The CDR3: CASRVRGRDTQYF. CDR3 nucleotide sequence: TGTGCCAGCAGAGTTAGGGGCCGAGATACGCAGTATTTT. The variable domain in full, completed from reference TRBV28 and TRBJ2-3, reads DVKVTQSSRYLVKRTGEKVFLECVQDMDHENMFWYRQDPGLGLRLIYFSYDVKMKEKGDIPEGYSVSREKKERFSLILESASTNQTSMYLCASRVRGRDTQYFGPGTRLTVL.

The chain carries TRBV27 and TRBJ2-5; D unclear. Germline assignment: CDR1 MNHEY and CDR2 SMNVEV (reference sequence). This CDR3 is 13 amino acids long. The V and J ends lost 0 bases and 7 bases respectively, with 9 bases between them. The DNA of the CDR3 is TGTGCCAGCAGTTTATCTTGGTTTGCGACCCAGTACTTC. Protein product: CASSLSWFATQYF.

V gene TRBV5-4 combines with J gene TRBJ2-3; 11 positions agree with TRBD2. The V gene's germline CDR1 is SGHNT and CDR2 YYREEE (reference sequence). V gave up 4 bases and J gave up 7 bases; unmatched junction bases: 8. This CDR3 is built from 15 residues. CDR3 in DNA: TGTGCCAGCAGCGTTCCGGGACTAGCGGCGAATACGCAGTATTTT. This translates into CASSVPGLAANTQYF.

The chain uses TRBV5-1 and TRBJ2-3; no reliable D call. Trimming shortened V by 0 bases and J by 2 bases, and 7 bases separated the two germline ends. CDR1 SGHRS and CDR2 YFSETQ come from the germline V gene. The CDR3 is 14 amino acids. CDR3 sequence: CASSLGLLTDTQYF. The CDR3 DNA follows: TGCGCCAGCAGCTTGGGCCTGCTCACAGATACGCAGTATTTT.

The CDR3 DNA follows: TGCAGTTCAGGACTGCTAATCGAGACCCAGTACTTC. Translation gives CSSGLLIETQYF. This chain uses TRBV29-1 with TRBJ2-5, with a possible D match to TRBD2 (5 bases). In germline, CDR1 is SQVTM, CDR2 ANQGSEA. This CDR3 spans 12 amino acids.

The V gene is TRBV29-1, the J gene TRBJ2-5; 7 nucleotides align to TRBD1. With 5 bases clipped from V and 0 bases from J, the junction kept 6 bases outside the gene matches. Germline values: CDR1 SQVTM, CDR2 ANQGSEA. The CDR3 has 14 amino acids. CDR3 in DNA: TGCAGCGTTCCCGGGACAGTGTACCAAGAGACCCAGTACTTC. This sequence encodes CSVPGTVYQETQYF.

V and J are TRBV2 and TRBJ1-2; D might be TRBD1 (6 bases). The V gene's germline CDR1 is SNHLY and CDR2 FYNNEI. CDR3 length: 11 amino acids. Trimming took off 6 bases at V and 7 bases at J, with 9 bases between the two ends. The CDR3 DNA reads as TGTGCCAGCAGCCCAGGGGTTGGCTACACCTTC. It is translated as CASSPGVGYTF.

This rearrangement joins TRBV18 to TRBJ2-7; D is possibly TRBD1 (6 bases). Germline V lookup: CDR1 KGHSH, CDR2 LQKENI. The V end lost 4 bases, the J end lost 6 bases, and 22 bases lay between the germline ends. CDR3 size: 16 residues. CDR3 DNA sequence: TGTGCCAGCTCACTCAACTCCCCCCAGGGGTCGGGCGAGCAGTACTTC. Translated, it gives CASSLNSPQGSGEQYF.

The chain employs TRBV5-1 and TRBJ2-1; a weak D match, TRBD1 (6 bases). Trimming pared 4 bases from V and 5 bases from J, leaving 16 bases between. Per germline, CDR1 SGHRS and CDR2 YFSETQ. This CDR3 has 15 residues. The CDR3: CASSATGLVNNEQFF. The CDR3 DNA reads TGCGCCAGCAGCGCTACAGGGCTGGTGAACAATGAGCAGTTCTTC.

J is TRBJ1-1 and V is TRBV9, with D uncertain. CDR1 is SGDLS, CDR2 YYNGEE, per germline. The CDR3 contains 14 residues. V dropped 0 bases and J dropped 5 bases, with 11 bases sitting between them. This chain's CDR3 is CASSVEASRTEAFF. The CDR3 bases are TGTGCCAGCAGCGTAGAGGCCTCCAGGACTGAAGCTTTCTTT.

This chain connects TRBV7-9 to TRBJ2-5, with 7 bases aligning to TRBD1. The length of the CDR3 is 16 residues. After removal of 5 bases from V and 2 bases from J, the junction contained 11 bases not matched to a gene. Germline CDR1 SEHNR, CDR2 FQNEAQ (reference sequence). The CDR3 DNA sequence: TGTGCCAGCAGCCGCCGTAGAGGGGGCTTACAAGAGACCCAGTACTTC. It specifies CASSRRRGGLQETQYF.

The chain carries TRBV28 and TRBJ2-7; 7 nucleotides line up with TRBD2. Per the germline V gene, CDR1 is MDHEN and CDR2 is SYDVKM. Unmatched junction bases numbered 7, after V lost 5 bases and J lost 0 bases. The CDR3 runs to 15 residues. The CDR3 nucleotides are TGTGCCAGCAGTCTCCGGGACTACATCTCCTACGAGCAGTACTTC. Its protein is CASSLRDYISYEQYF.

V is TRBV5-6 and J is TRBJ2-7; 7 bases agree with TRBD2. CDR3 length: 16 residues. In germline, CDR1 is SGHDT, CDR2 YYEEEE. Trimming took 5 bases from V and 6 from J; bases not matched to a gene: 17. The CDR3 DNA reads as TGTGCCAGCAGGAGGACTACCCGCGGGAGAGAGGGCGAGCAGTACTTC. It specifies CASRRTTRGREGEQYF.

J is TRBJ1-5 and V is TRBV6-1; D is unresolved. This CDR3 is built from 15 residues. CDR1 is MNHNS and CDR2 is SASEGT in the germline V gene. V lost 4 bases, J lost 6 bases, and 16 bases lay in between. The CDR3 bases are TGTGCCAGCAGTGTGGATTCAGCCCGTTCTCAGCCCCAGCATTTT. Its translation: CASSVDSARSQPQHF.

The J gene is TRBJ2-3, the V gene TRBV28; D remains unclear. CDR3 size: 13 residues. In germline, CDR1 is MDHEN, CDR2 SYDVKM. Deletions cut 7 bases from V and 1 base from J, with 9 bases between. CDR3 region: CASKEGGTDTQYF. The CDR3 DNA sequence: TGTGCCAGCAAGGAAGGAGGCACAGATACGCAGTATTTT.

V gene TRBV28 combines with J gene TRBJ2-5, with D hard to call. CDR1 and CDR2 (germline): MDHEN, SYDVKM. CDR3 length: 12 residues. V was cut by 5 bases and J by 0 bases, with 4 bases left in between. The CDR3 sequence: CASSLYQETQYF. The DNA of the CDR3 is TGTGCCAGCAGTCTGTACCAAGAGACCCAGTACTTC.

This clone was detected only a few times. The gene calls are TRBV21-1 and TRBJ2-4; the D call in the table, TRBD2, was not verified against the DNA. TRBV21-1 is marked as a pseudogene. The CDR3 has 17 residues. CDR3 DNA: TGTGCCAGCAGCAAAGTGGCCGGAGGGGTAGCCAAAAACATTCAGTACTTC. This codes for CASSKVAGGVAKNIQYF.

The chain carries TRBV9 and TRBJ2-7; 11 nucleotides agree with TRBD2. The CDR3 contains 15 residues. Germline lookup yields CDR1 SGDLS and CDR2 YYNGEE. Trimming at V came to 0 bases and at J to 3 bases, leaving 2 bases not matched to a gene. In DNA form, the CDR3 reads TGTGCCAGCAGCGTAGGGGGGACTAGCGGCTACGAGCAGTACTTC. Protein sequence: CASSVGGTSGYEQYF.

The chain couples TRBV6-5 to TRBJ1-3; D unclear. The CDR3 is 14 residues long. The germline CDR1 and CDR2 sequences are MNHEY and SVGAGI. With 5 bases removed from V and 0 bases from J, the gap between germline ends came to 8 bases. The CDR3 coding sequence is TGTGCCAGCAGTGGAGTTACCTCTGGAAACACCATATATTTT. Translated: CASSGVTSGNTIYF.

With regard to this clone: The sample carries other DNA sequences with the same CDR3. The chain combines TRBV27 with TRBJ2-7; tentative D call: TRBD1 (6 bases). CDR1 is MNHEY and CDR2 is SMNVEV in the germline V gene (reference sequence). The V and J ends lost 3 bases and 4 bases respectively, with 13 bases between them. The CDR3 spans 14 residues. CDR3 sequence (DNA): TGTGCCAGCAGTTTCTCCAGGGGCCCTTACGAGCAGTACTTC. Translation: CASSFSRGPYEQYF.

The chain employs TRBV5-6 and TRBJ2-5; maybe TRBD2 (6 bases). CDR1 SGHDT and CDR2 YYEEEE come from the germline V gene. This CDR3 is built from 14 residues. The ends were cut back, 2 bases at V and 1 base at J, with 9 bases in the middle. DNA for the CDR3: TGTGCCAGCAGCTTTTATAGCGGCCAAGAGACCCAGTACTTC. This sequence encodes CASSFYSGQETQYF.

This clone appeared a single time. The rearrangement uses TRBV11-2 and TRBJ2-2, with a weak D call TRBD2 (5 bases). The CDR3 spans 13 residues. Per the germline V gene, CDR1 is SGHAT and CDR2 is FQNNGV. Trimming cost V 1 base and J 8 bases, with 8 bases left between them. In DNA, the CDR3 is TGTGCCAGCAGCTTAGGGAGGAGTGGGGAGCTGTTTTTT. It encodes CASSLGRSGELFF.

In DNA form, the CDR3 reads TGTGCCAGCAGCCAAGCCGGACAGGGCGCTGGAAACACCATATATTTT. Residues: CASSQAGQGAGNTIYF. The genes are TRBV14 and TRBJ1-3, with 8 bases matching TRBD1. V dropped 1 base and J dropped 2; count of bases not matched to a gene: 4. CDR3 length: 16 residues. CDR1 and CDR2 from the germline V gene are SGHDN and FVKESK.

This chain links TRBV9 with TRBJ2-7, with 8 bases identical to TRBD2. Germline assignment: CDR1 SGDLS and CDR2 YYNGEE. CDR3 size: 16 residues. The V segment lost 2 bases and the J segment 3 bases; nucleotides outside the gene matches: 10. The CDR3 sequence: CASSVNGLAFLYEQYF. The CDR3 DNA sequence: TGTGCCAGCAGCGTGAACGGACTAGCTTTCCTCTACGAGCAGTACTTC.